The 21 T cell receptor beta chains below were found in one sample sequenced in a study of blood T cells in healthy people across ages. Through a sample-barcoded 5' primer and a J-beta primer mix, a second PCR was run for roughly 7 to 11 cycles. One entry per CDR3 protein, called by TCRdb with MiXCR from the 5' RACE reads. The sample carries under 2 million distinct CDR3 sequences, almost 35% recorded once. What was sequenced was blood. Receptors were obtained from a woman aged 25 to 45 in good health.

This chain links TRBV28 with TRBJ2-2; D gene ambiguous. The germline V and J ends were trimmed by 3 bases and 8 bases, with 16 bases remaining between them. CDR1 is MDHEN and CDR2 is SYDVKM in the germline V gene. CDR3 size: 15 residues. CDR3 protein: CASSFLHTRIGELFF. In DNA, the CDR3 is TGTGCCAGCAGTTTCCTACATACCCGGATAGGGGAGCTGTTTTTT.

The gene calls are TRBV4-2 and TRBJ1-1; no clear D gene. There are 14 residues in the CDR3. The germline gives CDR1 LGHNA, CDR2 YNFKEQ. V lost 2 bases and J 2 bases, leaving 9 bases between the germline ends. CDR3 bases: TGTGCCAGCAGCCAAATTTCCAGAAACACTGAAGCTTTCTTT. Translating gives CASSQISRNTEAFF.

V usage is TRBV6-5 and J usage is TRBJ2-7; the D call may be TRBD1 or TRBD2 (5 bases each). CDR1 and CDR2 (germline): MNHEY, SVGAGI. The CDR3 loop spans 13 amino acids. Trimming left V 7 bases short and J 3 bases short, with 13 bases between. CDR3 DNA sequence: TGTGCCAGCACGCCCGGGGCCAACTACGAGCAGTACTTC. This codes for CASTPGANYEQYF.

Remarks on this clonotype: The junction departs from germline at one end; a sequencing error may be responsible. The rearrangement uses TRBV5-1 and TRBJ1-1; a weak D match, TRBD1 (6 bases). Per germline, CDR1 SGHRS and CDR2 YFSETQ. The CDR3 spans 14 residues. CDR3 nucleotide sequence: TGCGCCAGCAGGGTAGATCAGGGGTACGTTGAATCTTTCTTT. It codes for CASRVDQGYVESFF.

This chain connects TRBV5-1 to TRBJ2-3; no clear D. CDR3 length: 14 amino acids. Deletions cut 6 bases from V and 2 bases from J, with 13 bases between. The V gene's germline CDR1 is SGHRS and CDR2 YFSETQ. The CDR3 nucleotides read TGCGCCAGCACTCTTTTTGAGACCACAGATACGCAGTATTTT. Encoded protein: CASTLFETTDTQYF.

This clonotype was seen only a few times. The V gene is TRBV7-2, the J gene TRBJ2-1; D unresolved. Per germline, CDR1 SGHTA and CDR2 FQGNSA. The CDR3 covers 11 residues. Trimming removed 5 bases at V and 9 bases at J, with 8 bases between. The CDR3 nucleotides read TGTGCCAGCAGCCCCTATAGTGAGCAGTTCTTC. This translates into CASSPYSEQFF.

In this sample, this clonotype turned up a few times. This chain connects TRBV28 to TRBJ2-5; 10 nucleotides agree with TRBD2. Looked up from germline, CDR1 is MDHEN and CDR2 is SYDVKM. Trimming took 5 bases from V and 5 from J; bases not matched to a gene: 8. The CDR3 loop spans 15 amino acids. The DNA for the CDR3 is TGTGCCAGCAGTCCGTATAGCGGGGGGTTCGAGACCCAGTACTTC. It is translated as CASSPYSGGFETQYF. Using reference TRBV28 and TRBJ2-5 for the parts outside the CDR3, the full variable domain is DVKVTQSSRYLVKRTGEKVFLECVQDMDHENMFWYRQDPGLGLRLIYFSYDVKMKEKGDIPEGYSVSREKKERFSLILESASTNQTSMYLCASSPYSGGFETQYFGPGTRLLVL.

The chain is built from TRBV5-1 and TRBJ2-1, with D tentatively TRBD2 (5 bases). CDR1 is SGHRS and CDR2 is YFSETQ in the germline V gene. CDR3 size: 15 residues. Trimming left V 4 bases short and J 0 bases short, with 11 bases between. The CDR3 DNA reads as TGCGCCAGCAGCCCAGCGGTGAGCTCCTACAATGAGCAGTTCTTC. Protein: CASSPAVSSYNEQFF. Full variable domain (rest looked up from reference TRBV5-1 and TRBJ2-1): KAGVTQTPRYLIKTRGQQVTLSCSPISGHRSVSWYQQTPGQGLQFLFEYFSETQRNKGNFPGRFSGRQFSNSRSEMNVSTLELGDSALYLCASSPAVSSYNEQFFGPGTRLTVL.

The rearrangement uses TRBV29-1 and TRBJ1-1, with a weak D call TRBD1 (6 bases). This CDR3 contains 18 residues. V gave up 1 base and J gave up 3 bases, with 24 bases separating them. In germline, CDR1 is SQVTM, CDR2 ANQGSEA. CDR3 residues: CSVEAPTGKRGWDTEAFF. The CDR3 DNA is TGCAGCGTTGAAGCCCCGACAGGCAAACGTGGTTGGGACACTGAAGCTTTCTTT.

Regarding this clonotype: Possible read error: a much larger clone is one base away. V gene TRBV28 combines with J gene TRBJ2-1; D gene ambiguous. Per the germline V gene, CDR1 is MDHEN and CDR2 is SYDVKM. The CDR3 loop spans 12 amino acids. This CDR3 is CTSSLQEGKQFF. The CDR3 region has the DNA TGTACCAGCAGCTTACAAGAAGGGAAGCAGTTCTTC.

The gene calls are TRBV11-2 and TRBJ2-7, with D maybe TRBD2 (5 bases). Germline CDR1 reads SGHAT; CDR2 reads FQNNGV. Trimming cost V 5 bases and J 9 bases, with 17 bases left between them. The length of the CDR3 is 13 residues. CDR3 protein: CASSPITARGQYF. Written as DNA, the CDR3 is TGTGCCAGCAGCCCGATTACCGCCCGGGGGCAGTACTTC.

This clonotype was picked up a small number of times. The chain couples TRBV13 to TRBJ1-1; D unclear. This CDR3 has 12 residues. V was shortened by 1 base and J by 12 bases, with 12 bases between the two germline ends. Germline CDR1 is PRHDT and CDR2 is FYEKMQ (reference sequence). In nucleotides, the CDR3 is TGTGCCAGCAGCTTAGCAAAGCTACCAACTTTCTTT. This gives the protein CASSLAKLPTFF.

This chain links TRBV28 with TRBJ1-2, with TRBD1 as a possible D gene (6 bases). This CDR3 comprises 13 residues. Trimming took off 7 bases at V and 4 bases at J, with 13 bases between the two ends. The germline CDR1 and CDR2 sequences are MDHEN and SYDVKM. The CDR3, as DNA: TGTGCCAGCAAGGACAGATTTCTCTATGGCTACACCTTC. It translates to CASKDRFLYGYTF.

This clonotype was picked up a small number of times. The V gene is TRBV15, the J gene TRBJ2-1, with D perhaps TRBD2 (6 bases). The CDR3 covers 15 residues. V was clipped by 0 bases and J by 6 bases, with 12 bases between them. The germline V gene has CDR1 LNHNV and CDR2 YYDKDF (reference sequence). The CDR3 sequence is CATSRELGGANEQFF. CDR3 bases: TGTGCCACCAGCAGAGAGCTCGGCGGGGCCAATGAGCAGTTCTTC.

This clonotype was observed a handful of times. The CDR3 DNA reads TGTGCCAGCAGCGTACCCCAACCCTTGATCAGGGCGCGCGAGCAGTACTTC. Its translation is CASSVPQPLIRAREQYF. The rearrangement joins TRBV9 to TRBJ2-5; tentative D call: TRBD1 (5 bases). With the DNA end fitting TRBJ2-7 better, the J assignment may be wrong. The CDR3 is made up of 17 amino acids. Germline V gene lookup returns CDR1 SGDLS and CDR2 YYNGEE.

The chain couples TRBV20-1 to TRBJ2-3; TRBD2 agrees at 9 bases. The V gene's germline CDR1 is DFQATT and CDR2 SNEGSKA (reference sequence). With V trimmed by 3 bases and J by 2 bases, 9 bases remained unmatched. The CDR3 totals 16 residues. CDR3 sequence reads: CSASPSGRRFTDTQYF. In DNA, the CDR3 is TGCAGTGCTAGTCCCAGCGGGAGGCGCTTCACAGATACGCAGTATTTT.

CDR3 in amino acids: CATSDAPTGEMNTEAFF. The CDR3 nucleotides are TGTGCCACCAGTGATGCTCCAACAGGAGAGATGAACACTGAAGCTTTCTTT. V gene TRBV24-1 combines with J gene TRBJ1-1; the D gene is possibly TRBD1 (5 bases). The CDR3 has 17 amino acids. Germline V gene data show CDR1 as KGHDR and CDR2 as SFDVKD. V was trimmed by 3 bases and J by 0 bases, leaving 16 bases between them.

The rearrangement links TRBV12-3 or TRBV12-4 to TRBJ2-7; TRBD1 or TRBD2 may be the D gene (7 bases each). This CDR3 region has 13 residues. V was trimmed by 8 bases and J by 7 bases, leaving 18 bases between them. Here the CDR3 DNA reads TGTGCCAGCCTCAGGGGGGGGGCGAGAGAGCAGTACTTC. Translation gives CASLRGGAREQYF.

Points on this clonotype: This clone may be a read error of a much larger clone one base away. The rearrangement links TRBV5-1 to TRBJ2-1, with 14 bases fitting TRBD2. This CDR3 has 17 amino acids. Germline V gene sequence: CDR1 SGHRS, CDR2 YFSETQ. After removal of 0 bases from V and 8 bases from J, the junction contained 7 bases not matched to a gene. The CDR3 reads CASSLAVGTSGSYEQFF. In nucleotides, the CDR3 is TGCGCCAGCAGCTTGGCCGTCGGGACTAGCGGGAGCTATGAGCAGTTCTTC.

The rearrangement joins TRBV2 to TRBJ2-2, with 7 bases identical to TRBD2. The CDR3 covers 15 residues. The trim removed 6 bases at V and 2 bases at J, leaving 6 bases unmatched. Germline V gene sequence: CDR1 SNHLY, CDR2 FYNNEI. CDR3 sequence (DNA): TGTGCCAGCAGAGGACTAGGCCCAAACACCGGGGAGCTGTTTTTT. Translation gives CASRGLGPNTGELFF.

Remarks on this clonotype: One end of the junction is discordant with germline, which a read error may explain. J is TRBJ2-1 and V is TRBV7-9, with TRBD1 matching over 9 bases. CDR3 length equals 15 residues. Germline V gene data show CDR1 as SEHNR and CDR2 as FQNEAQ (reference sequence). CDR3 sequence reads: CTSSKGQGSYNEQFF. The CDR3 DNA reads as TGTACCAGCTCAAAAGGACAGGGGTCCTACAATGAGCAGTTCTTC.